This TCR beta chain was recovered during a study of neurological immune-mediated disorders. TCRdb reprocessed the 5' RACE reads via MiXCR and lists one record per CDR3 protein. The table has 40,000 to 50,000 distinct CDR3 sequences, roughly 2.5% seen once. With 5 bases removed from V and 4 bases from J, the gap between germline ends came to 17 bases. Germline loops: CDR1 SGHAT, CDR2 FQNNGV. This CDR3 spans 16 amino acids. This TCR was recovered from a man aged 25-45 years with multiple sclerosis. The sample consisted of PBMCs. V usage is TRBV11-2 and J usage is TRBJ1-4, with D hard to call. This CDR3 is CASSAAEKADNEKLFF. CDR3 nucleotides: TGTGCCAGCAGCGCGGCGGAGAAGGCGGATAATGAAAAACTGTTTTTT.